This T cell receptor beta chain was recovered during a study of cytomegalovirus exposure and HLA in healthy donors. The PCR made use of 60 Vbeta and 13 Jbeta primers. Repertoires were generated with immunoSEQ multiplex PCR, while TCRdb's copy carries only in-frame clones and drops some. This repertoire shows roughly 55,000 clones, roughly 71% found once; its top ten account for approximately 35%. The CDR3 runs to 15 residues. Trimming removed 5 bases at V and 7 bases at J, with 17 bases between. Germline V CDR1 and CDR2: MNHNS, SASEGT. The V gene is TRBV6-1, the J gene TRBJ1-4; tentative D call: TRBD1 (5 bases). Sequencing input: PBMCs. This clonotype was sampled from a man in his forties or fifties in good health and CMV-seropositive. The CDR3 bases are TGTGCCAGCAGTTCCCAGTCGGGGGGGGTTGAAAAACTGTTTTTT. This translates into CASSSQSGGVEKLFF.